These 13 T cell receptor beta chains came from one sample sequenced in a study of blood T cell repertoires in COVID-19. TCRdb's table, derived via immunoSEQ multiplex PCR, lists solely in-frame clones and lacks some. The sample includes roughly 90,000 clones, approximately 80% of them seen just once. Sample: peripheral blood. These receptors all come from a woman older than 75 with active or convalescent COVID-19.

The rearrangement links TRBV5-1 to TRBJ2-7, with 10 positions matching TRBD2. This CDR3 spans 16 amino acids. Germline lookup yields CDR1 SGHRS and CDR2 YFSETQ. Unmatched junction bases numbered 5, after V lost 2 bases and J lost 0 bases. CDR3 protein: CASSLEASGSSYEQYF. CDR3 in DNA: TGCGCCAGCAGCTTAGAAGCTAGCGGGAGCTCCTACGAGCAGTACTTC.

The chain links TRBV3-1 (or the pseudogene TRBV3-2) to TRBJ1-4, with 7 bases identical to TRBD1. This CDR3 is built from 16 residues. Trimming removed 5 bases from V and 2 bases from J; junction bases left unmatched: 8. Per the germline V gene, CDR1 is LGHDT and CDR2 is YNNKEL (reference sequence). Here the CDR3 reads CASSSKGTVTNEKLFF. The CDR3, as DNA: TGTGCCAGCAGCTCCAAGGGGACAGTTACTAATGAAAAACTGTTTTTT.

The chain's CDR3 is CASSRGWAGAAAMVYGYTF. The DNA for the CDR3 is TGTGCCAGCAGCAGGGGTTGGGCAGGGGCCGCCGCGATGGTCTATGGCTACACCTTC. The chain has TRBV5-4 and TRBJ1-2, with D perhaps TRBD1 (6 bases). Per the germline V gene, CDR1 is SGHNT and CDR2 is YYREEE (reference sequence). The CDR3 has 19 residues. Trimming left V 4 bases short and J 4 bases short, with 29 bases between. The whole variable domain, filled in from reference TRBV5-4 and TRBJ1-2, reads ETGVTQSPTHLIKTRGQQVTLRCSSQSGHNTVSWYQQALGQGPQFIFQYYREEENGRGNFPPRFSGLQFPNYSSELNVNALELDDSALYLCASSRGWAGAAAMVYGYTFGSGTRLTVV.

This clone was counted a few times. V gene TRBV18 combines with J gene TRBJ2-2; 8 positions match TRBD1. The germline V gene encodes CDR1 KGHSH and CDR2 LQKENI. The CDR3 covers 15 residues. With 2 bases clipped from V and 9 bases from J, the junction kept 8 bases outside the gene matches. CDR3 sequence: CASSPGGQGGRELFF. The CDR3 DNA sequence: TGTGCCAGCTCACCAGGCGGACAGGGCGGTCGGGAGCTGTTTTTT.

The chain uses TRBV5-1 and TRBJ2-3; 9 bases match TRBD1. This CDR3 has 15 amino acids. In germline, CDR1 is SGHRS, CDR2 YFSETQ. Trimming took 0 bases from V and 5 from J; bases not matched to a gene: 4. CDR3 DNA sequence: TGCGCCAGCAGCTTGGGACAGGGGGGAGGAGATACGCAGTATTTT. This encodes CASSLGQGGGDTQYF.

The CDR3 is CASSPAVQETQYF. In DNA, the CDR3 is TGTGCCAGCAGCCCTGCGGTCCAAGAGACCCAGTACTTC. The rearrangement links TRBV5-6 to TRBJ2-5; D is undetermined. Germline V gene data show CDR1 as SGHDT and CDR2 as YYEEEE. The ends were cut back, 4 bases at V and 1 base at J, with 8 bases in the middle. The CDR3 has 13 amino acids.

V and J are TRBV6-2 or TRBV6-3 and TRBJ1-4, with a weak D call TRBD1 (5 bases). This CDR3 is 14 amino acids long. V was shortened by 2 bases and J by 3 bases, with 7 bases between the two germline ends. CDR1 is MNHEY, CDR2 SVGEGT, per germline. CDR3 nucleotide sequence: TGTGCCAGCAGTTACCAACAGGCTAATGAAAAACTGTTTTTT. It is translated as CASSYQQANEKLFF.

The rearrangement joins TRBV24-1 to TRBJ2-5, with D unclear. The CDR3 covers 15 residues. Trimming removed 1 base from V and 1 base from J, with 9 bases in between. Germline CDR1 is KGHDR and CDR2 is SFDVKD. The CDR3 sequence: CATSDFIGSQETQYF. The CDR3 nucleotides read TGTGCCACCAGTGATTTTATCGGTTCCCAAGAGACCCAGTACTTC.

The chain joins TRBV6-5 to TRBJ1-4; D is possibly TRBD1 (5 bases). The V end lost 5 bases, the J end lost 4 bases, and 8 bases lay between the germline ends. Germline CDR1 MNHEY, CDR2 SVGAGI. The CDR3 sequence is 13 residues long. CDR3 nucleotide sequence: TGTGCCAGCAGTCCACAGGTTAATGAAAAACTGTTTTTT. The encoded protein is CASSPQVNEKLFF.

This chain connects TRBV30 to TRBJ2-7, with a tentative D call TRBD1 (7 bases). The length of the CDR3 is 10 residues. Germline loops: CDR1 GTSNPN, CDR2 SVGIG (reference sequence). Trimming cost V 8 bases and J 3 bases, with 8 bases left between them. The CDR3 sequence: CAQGGYEQYF. The CDR3 coding sequence is TGTGCCCAGGGGGGCTACGAGCAGTACTTC.

The chain employs TRBV5-6 and TRBJ2-5, with 9 bases aligning to TRBD1. CDR3 length: 17 amino acids. Germline CDR1 reads SGHDT; CDR2 reads YYEEEE. Trimming at V came to 4 bases and at J to 2 bases, leaving 12 bases not matched to a gene. The CDR3 region is CASSRMPRDRVQETQYF. The CDR3 nucleotides are TGTGCCAGCAGCCGAATGCCCCGGGACAGGGTACAAGAGACCCAGTACTTC.

The chain combines TRBV2 with TRBJ2-7; TRBD2 agrees at 9 bases. The length of the CDR3 is 16 residues. V dropped 5 bases and J dropped 5; count of bases not matched to a gene: 13. Germline-derived CDR1 and CDR2 are SNHLY and FYNNEI. CDR3 in amino acids: CASSRRGGRDRDEQYF. As DNA, the CDR3 is TGTGCCAGCAGTCGAAGAGGCGGGAGGGACCGAGACGAGCAGTACTTC.

The chain joins TRBV24-1 to TRBJ2-3, with no clear D. The CDR3 covers 16 residues. V gave up 4 bases and J gave up 2 bases, with 15 bases separating them. Germline V gene sequence: CDR1 KGHDR, CDR2 SFDVKD. CDR3 DNA: TGTGCCACCAGTGAACCTAGAAATGCCCTCACAGATACGCAGTATTTT. Translating gives CATSEPRNALTDTQYF.